This T cell receptor beta chain is from a study of control samples from healthy donors and cancer patients. The length of the CDR3 is 13 residues. Per the germline V gene, CDR1 is ENHRY and CDR2 is SYGVKD. The V and J ends lost 6 bases and 4 bases respectively, with 12 bases between them. Sequenced by immunoSEQ multiplex PCR; TCRdb stores in-frame clones only, minus some. In the table there are about 160,000 clones, roughly 95% of which are singletons. The gene calls are TRBV10-3 and TRBJ1-1; D uncertain. The sequenced sample consisted of blood. The sequence was obtained from a woman between 25 and 40 years old in good health. This chain's CDR3 is CAIRRVGFTEAFF. The CDR3 coding sequence is TGTGCCATCAGACGCGTAGGGTTCACTGAAGCTTTCTTT.